This is a list of T cell receptor beta chains from one sample in a study of blood T cell repertoires in COVID-19. Here immunoSEQ multiplex PCR was the method, and the copy in TCRdb shows in-frame clones only, minus some. The table includes about 59,000 clones, 81% detected once. The sequencing input was peripheral blood. These receptors originate from a woman of 80 years or more with active or convalescent COVID-19. CDR3s include the opening cysteine and the closing phenylalanine or tryptophan. Fields, in order: D gene, J gene, clone size, V gene, CDR3 DNA, CDR3 protein. The D gene is left open where the match is weak. Clone size is not always given. Where it is, it says once, few, many or a class for expanded clones.

- TRBJ1-5 - TRBV18 TGTGCCAGCTCACCCCAGGGAGGGCGACAGCCCCAGCATTTT CASSPQGGRQPQHF
- TRBJ1-4 - TRBV6-2/TRBV6-3 TGTGCCAGCAGTTACTCCGGGTCAACTAATGAAAAACTGTTTTTT CASSYSGSTNEKLFF
TRBD2 TRBJ2-3 - TRBV5-1 TGCGCCAGCAGCTTGTGGTCTAGCGGGGGTTCAACGGGAGATACGCAGTATTTT CASSLWSSGGSTGDTQYF
TRBD2 TRBJ2-3 - TRBV15 TGTGCCACCAGCAGAGATGGACGGGGGGGGCGTGGAGATACGCAGTATTTT CATSRDGRGGRGDTQYF
TRBD2 TRBJ2-3 - TRBV7-2 TGTGCCAGCAGACCGGGACTAGCGTACAGCACAGATACGCAGTATTTT CASRPGLAYSTDTQYF
TRBD1 TRBJ1-1 - TRBV9 TGTGCCAGCAGCGCACGACAGGGGTCGTTGAACACTGAAGCTTTCTTT CASSARQGSLNTEAFF
- TRBJ1-4 - TRBV2 TGTGCCAGCAGTTGGACGGAGGGATCAACTAATGAAAAACTGTTTTTT CASSWTEGSTNEKLFF
- TRBJ2-7 - TRBV25-1 TGTGCCAGCAGTGGGGGCGGTCAGAAGCAGTACTTC CASSGGGQKQYF
TRBD2 TRBJ2-1 - TRBV19 TGTGCCAGTAGTAAAGTAAGCGGGGGGCCTTACAATGAGCAGTTCTTC CASSKVSGGPYNEQFF
TRBD2 TRBJ2-1 few TRBV13 TGTGCCAGCAGCCAAGCGGGGGGGCCTATCAATGAGCAGTTCTTC CASSQAGGPINEQFF
TRBD2 TRBJ2-2 few TRBV3-1/TRBV3-2 TGTGCCAGCAGCCCCACTAGCGGGGGGATCACCGGGGAGCTGTTTTTT CASSPTSGGITGELFF
- TRBJ1-5 - TRBV5-8 TGTGCCAGCAGCTTGGAGCAGGCGGGACAGCCCCAGCATTTT CASSLEQAGQPQHF
TRBD2 TRBJ2-5 - TRBV18 TGTGCCAGCTCAAGTTCTAGCGGGGGCCCGACCCAGTACTTC CASSSSSGGPTQYF
TRBD1 TRBJ1-2 - TRBV7-2 TGTGCCAGCAGCTTAGCCCGCTCACGGACAGGGTCGGATGGCTACACCTTC CASSLARSRTGSDGYTF
TRBD1 TRBJ1-4 - TRBV10-3 TGTGCCATCAGTCCGGGACAGCTAGTTGCAACTAATGAAAAACTGTTTTTT CAISPGQLVATNEKLFF
TRBD1 TRBJ2-6 - TRBV18 TGTGCCAGCTCATCGCAACCGGGGACAGGGGTCTCTGGGGCCAACGTCCTGACTTTC CASSSQPGTGVSGANVLTF
TRBD1 TRBJ1-5 - TRBV6-6 TGTGCCAGCAGCCGAGGACAGGGGGCGATCACTCAGCCCCAGCATTTT CASSRGQGAITQPQHF
TRBD1 TRBJ2-7 once TRBV7-2 TGTGCCAGCAGCTCCACGACAGGGATTTGGGGTATTGCCTACGAGCAGTACTTC CASSSTTGIWGIAYEQYF
- TRBJ1-6 - TRBV6-5 TGTGCCAGCAGTTCCCCCGACCTTTTCGGGTCACCCCTCCACTTT CASSSPDLFGSPLHF
TRBD1 TRBJ1-6 - TRBV28 TGTGCCAGCTTCCATGTAAGGGGGCTAAATAATTCACCCCTCCACTTT CASFHVRGLNNSPLHF
TRBD2 TRBJ2-5 - TRBV2 TGTGCCAGCAGGCCGACTAGCCGGTGGGAGACCCAGTACTTC CASRPTSRWETQYF
TRBD1 TRBJ1-1 once TRBV7-9 TGTGCCAGCAGCATTACGGACAGGGGGACTGAAGCTTTCTTT CASSITDRGTEAFF
- TRBJ2-7 - TRBV2 TGTGCCAGCAGTAGGGGGTTCCCCTACTACGAGCAGTACTTC CASSRGFPYYEQYF
TRBD1 TRBJ1-6 - TRBV15 TGTGCCACCAGCAGACTGGGACAGGCTAATTCACCCCTCCACTTT CATSRLGQANSPLHF
TRBD2 TRBJ2-7 - TRBV7-6 TGTGCCAGCAGCTTAGGGACTAGCGGCCACGAGCAGTACTTC CASSLGTSGHEQYF
TRBD2 TRBJ2-2 - TRBV7-2 TGTGCCAGCAGCTTATTAGCGGGGGGGCCGGTCACCGGGGAGCTGTTTTTT CASSLLAGGPVTGELFF
TRBD1 TRBJ1-2 - TRBV3-1/TRBV3-2 TGTGCCAGCAGCTATTACCGACAGGGGACGGGCGGCTACACCTTC CASSYYRQGTGGYTF
- TRBJ1-1 - TRBV7-2 TGTGCCAGCAGCCCGTGGGGGGGGTTGACTGAAGCTTTCTTT CASSPWGGLTEAFF
TRBD2 TRBJ2-1 - TRBV18 TGTGCCGGAGAGGCGGGGGGGCACGGTGAGCAGTTCTTC CAGEAGGHGEQFF
TRBD2 TRBJ2-2 - TRBV5-8 TGTGCCAGCAGCTTCCGGGGGACTAGCACCGGGGAGCTGTTTTTT CASSFRGTSTGELFF
TRBD2 TRBJ2-2 - TRBV25-1 TGTGCCAGCAGTGATCCAAGCGGGGGTGGCACCGGGGAGCTGTTTTTT CASSDPSGGGTGELFF
- TRBJ1-1 - TRBV7-2 TGTGCCAGCAGCTTAGCGCGCCCCGAAGCTTTCTTT CASSLARPEAFF
- TRBJ1-1 - TRBV5-4 TGTGCCAGCAGAGCCCCCGGGGGGGGTGAAGCTTTCTTT CASRAPGGGEAFF
- TRBJ1-2 - TRBV28 TGTGCCAGCAGTTTTAGTGGACAGCCTTATGGCTACACCTTC CASSFSGQPYGYTF
- TRBJ2-3 - TRBV12-2 TGTGCAAGTCGCAAGACTAGCCGAGATACGCAGTATTTT CASRKTSRDTQYF
- TRBJ2-7 - TRBV19 TGTGCCAGTAGTAAGCACAGTCCCCTCTACGAGCAGTACTTC CASSKHSPLYEQYF
TRBD2 TRBJ2-7 once TRBV5-1 TGCGCCAGCAAGACTAGCGGGGGGCCCTACGAGCAGTACTTC CASKTSGGPYEQYF
- TRBJ2-7 - TRBV13 TGTGCCAGCAGCTTAAAGCCAGCGAACTCCTACGAGCAGTACTTC CASSLKPANSYEQYF
- TRBJ2-7 - TRBV6-5 TGTGCCACGAGGCCCGCCTACGAGCAGTACTTC CATRPAYEQYF
TRBD2 TRBJ2-1 - TRBV9 TGTGCCAGCAGCGAGGATGGCGGGGGGGCGGATGAGCAGTTCTTC CASSEDGGGADEQFF
TRBD1 TRBJ2-1 - TRBV4-1 TGCGCCAGCAGCCAGCCCGGACAGGAGGTTGAGCAGTTCTTC CASSQPGQEVEQFF
TRBD1 TRBJ2-6 once TRBV19 TGTGCCAGTACCCCGGACAGGGCGGCTGGGGCCAACGTCCTGACTTTC CASTPDRAAGANVLTF
TRBD1 TRBJ2-7 - TRBV4-3 TGCGCCAGCAGCCAGACAGGGAACTCCTACGAGCAGTACTTC CASSQTGNSYEQYF
TRBD2 TRBJ2-3 - TRBV7-9 TGTGCCAGCAGCCGGACTAGCGGGGTAGCTGATACGCAGTATTTT CASSRTSGVADTQYF
- TRBJ2-5 - TRBV24-1 TGTGCCACCAGTGATGCCGGACTTCAGGAGACCCAGTACTTC CATSDAGLQETQYF
- TRBJ2-7 - TRBV28 TGTGCCAGCAGTTCCCTCCAGGCCTCCTACGAGCAGTACTTC CASSSLQASYEQYF
- TRBJ1-5 - TRBV5-3 TGTGCCAGAAGATCCGACAGAAGCAATCAGCCCCAGCATTTT CARRSDRSNQPQHF
- TRBJ1-1 - TRBV2 TGTGCCAGCAGTCTTGTGGCAGGGATGAACACTGAAGCTTTCTTT CASSLVAGMNTEAFF
TRBD1 TRBJ1-2 - TRBV5-1 TGCGCCAGCAGCTCGGACGGGACAGCTCCATATGGCTACACCTTC CASSSDGTAPYGYTF
- TRBJ1-6 - TRBV3-1/TRBV3-2 TGTGCCAGCAGCCAAGTAGTAATGAGCTCCTATAATTCACCCCTCCACTTT CASSQVVMSSYNSPLHF
TRBD2 TRBJ2-5 - TRBV7-2 TGTGCCAGCAACTACCTGCCCGGCGGGGGGAGGGAGACCCAGTACTTC CASNYLPGGGRETQYF
- TRBJ1-3 - TRBV19 TGTGCCAGTAGTATAGGGAGCGGAAACACCATATATTTT CASSIGSGNTIYF
- TRBJ1-3 - TRBV27 TGTGCCAGCAGCGGGGGGGGGTATGGAAACACCATATATTTT CASSGGGYGNTIYF
TRBD1 TRBJ1-1 - TRBV2 TGTGCCATCGACAGGGGGCCGGGGAACACTGAAGCTTTCTTT CAIDRGPGNTEAFF
- TRBJ1-3 - TRBV5-4 TGTGCCAGCAGCTTGATTCCCGGGGGTTATGGAAACACCATATATTTT CASSLIPGGYGNTIYF